This T cell receptor (beta chain) was identified during a study of type 1 and type 2 diabetes patients. General observations from the study: Type 1 diabetes repertoires were significantly less diverse than type 2 diabetes ones.

This CDR3 has 18 residues. CDR1 is SGHVS, CDR2 FQNEAQ, per germline. The V segment lost 1 base and the J segment 0 bases; nucleotides outside the gene matches: 4. This clonotype turned up a few times. Antigen unknown. Genomic DNA was the PCR template. A primer set of 30 forward and 13 reverse primers amplified the CDR3. Using its own MiXCR run on the multiplex PCR reads, TCRdb lists one record per CDR3 protein. Of 250,000 to 300,000 distinct CDR3 sequences detected, around 50% appear once; the ten largest clones hold approximately 13%. This chain links TRBV7-8 with TRBJ2-2; 11 bases are shared with TRBD2. Input material: peripheral blood mononuclear cells (PBMCs). This clonotype was sampled from a man between 18 and 35 years old with type 2 diabetes. CDR3 nucleotides: TGTGCCAGCAGCTTAGGGTTACTAGCGGGGGCGAACACCGGGGAGCTGTTTTTT. This encodes CASSLGLLAGANTGELFF. The whole variable domain, filled in from reference TRBV7-8 and TRBJ2-2, reads GAGVSQSPRYKVAKRGQDVALRCDPISGHVSLFWYQQALGQGPEFLTYFQNEAQLDKSGLPSDRFFAERPEGSVSTLKIQRTQQEDSAVYLCASSLGLLAGANTGELFFGEGSRLTVL.